The present T cell receptor (beta chain) was sequenced within a study of T cell clonotyping in hematopoietic cell transplantation listed by TCRdb under 2021. Background on the whole study: Pretransplant samples from recipients were collected after cytoreduction. Recruitment of patients was conducted between 2015 and 2017, and follow-up was continued until September 2020 or death. In the study, 135 blood samples were gathered from under 45 consecutive transplant recipients and their related donors. On the study overall, not on this receptor specifically: Broader posttransplant TCR repertoire diversity was predicted by donor and pretransplant recipient Inverse Simpson Index values. The sample size was limited and the cells went unsorted, which meant the CD4 and CD8 repertoire contributions could not be told apart. Only a small fraction of recipient repertoires overlapped donor repertoires, with over 95% appearing de novo at the given depth. Recipient TCR diversity fell after transplant, with pathologically expanded clonotypes rising progressively from day 30 to day 180.

With the immunoSEQ assay, which is a bias-controlled multiplex PCR relying on V- and J-specific primers, TCR beta CDR3 regions were amplified from genomic DNA. In a second PCR step, the CDR3 amplicons were tagged with a proprietary barcode plus Illumina adapter sequences. An Illumina MiSeq instrument was used to sequence the CDR3 libraries. As for the original processing: Export and quality control were handled in immunoSEQ Analyzer 3.0, while downstream analyses relied on R Bioconductor and Immunarch. Repertoire metrics were calculated using only productive rearrangements within the normalized downsampled data set. In the normalized cohort, clonotypes with more than 5 templates were defined as pathologically expanded. The Inverse Simpson Index served as the measure of repertoire diversity. The non-normalized data set was used for CMV-specificity analyses so that all clonotypes could be captured. The immuneACCESS repertoire file appears here via TCRdb, limited to in-frame rearrangements. These files lack a portion of the clones; in checked studies, under half of the deficit traces to unresolved V genes, and the cause of the others is not known. V, J and clone size were drawn from that table, and D and trimming were deduced from the DNA. Here the sample has tens of thousands of clones; almost 90% occur a single time. 3.7% of the sample goes to the ten largest clones.

In the paper's terms, the time point label means: recipient sample about 28 days before transplant, after cytoreduction. Blood samples were obtained from recipients approximately 28 days before transplant and at days 30, 100 and 180 after transplant. Nuclei Lysis Solution was used to extract genomic DNA from fresh or cryopreserved unfractionated peripheral blood mononuclear cells. On this clone itself: Its antigen is not yet known. One end of the junction does not line up with germline, which may come from a read error.

The germline V gene gives CDR1 as SGHAT and CDR2 as FQNNGV. The CDR3 goes from the cysteine to the phenylalanine over 14 residues. Only CDR3 DNA remains: 42 bases, in frame from the first base. This TCR was recovered from a young man with biphenotypic leukemia. Some clones in this sample may be carry-over from other donors' samples. The sequence joins TRBV11-2 to TRBJ1-1; TRBD1 lines up with 10 middle nucleotides. This specimen was peripheral blood mononuclear cells, taken before stem cell transplant. The DNA is as follows: TGTGCCAGCAGCCTAGACAGGGGGCTCGCTGAAGCTTTCTTT. The resulting protein is CASSLDRGLAEAFF.